Presented here are 21 T cell receptor beta chains from one specimen sequenced in a study of T-cell reconstitution after alpha-beta-depleted transplantation in children. Unique molecular identifiers were used in preparing the TCRbeta library. TCRdb ran MiXCR on the PCR reads and lists one entry per CDR3 protein. The sample holds approximately 420,000 distinct CDR3 sequences, approximately 11% seen once. The input for sequencing was PBMCs from the stem cell graft donor, taken from the stem cell graft. The receptors stem from a human donor who donated a stem cell graft to a child with acute myeloid leukemia.

The table lists this clonotype with a few counts. The chain carries TRBV6-2 or TRBV6-3 and TRBJ2-2; D perhaps matches TRBD1 (6 bases). CDR3 length: 15 residues. Trimming stripped 6 bases from V and 4 bases from J, with 15 bases between. The V gene's germline CDR1 is MNHEY and CDR2 SVGEGT. DNA of the CDR3: TGTGCCAGCAGACCGCCGCGACAGGCCACCGGGGAGCTGTTTTTT. This gives the protein CASRPPRQATGELFF.

The sample holds one count of this clonotype. The chain joins TRBV20-1 to TRBJ2-1; 7 bases match TRBD2. The trim removed 1 base at V and 2 bases at J, leaving 8 bases unmatched. The germline V gene has CDR1 DFQATT and CDR2 SNEGSKA (reference sequence). This CDR3 is built from 16 residues. The CDR3 loop is CSARGQTSRAYNEQFF. As DNA, the CDR3 is TGCAGTGCTAGAGGGCAGACTAGCCGAGCCTACAATGAGCAGTTCTTC.

This clonotype was observed at least ten times. The CDR3 DNA sequence: TGCAGTGCTAGGGGACAGACGAACACCGGGGAGCTGTTTTTT. Translating gives CSARGQTNTGELFF. V and J are TRBV20-1 and TRBJ2-2; 7 nucleotides match TRBD1. Germline V gives CDR1 DFQATT, CDR2 SNEGSKA (reference sequence). CDR3 length: 14 residues. V dropped 3 bases and J dropped 0; count of bases not matched to a gene: 1.

This clonotype has just a few counts. The CDR3 spells CASSIDLYNEQFF. The DNA for the CDR3 is TGTGCCAGCAGCATCGACCTCTACAATGAGCAGTTCTTC. This chain connects TRBV7-3 to TRBJ2-1; D remains ambiguous. Deletions cut 5 bases from V and 3 bases from J, with 8 bases between. Germline V gene lookup returns CDR1 SGHTA and CDR2 FQGTGA. This CDR3 has 13 residues. Drawing the rest from reference TRBV7-3 and TRBJ2-1, the complete variable domain is GAGVSQTPSNKVTEKGKYVELRCDPISGHTALYWYRQSLGQGPEFLIYFQGTGAADDSGLPNDRFFAVRPEGSVSTLKIQRTERGDSAVYLCASSIDLYNEQFFGPGTRLTVL.

This chain connects TRBV5-1 to TRBJ2-5, with TRBD1 as a possible D gene (6 bases). CDR1 and CDR2 (germline): SGHRS, YFSETQ. Between the trimmed V and J ends, which lost 4 bases and 2 bases, there was a span of 12 bases. The CDR3 runs 14 residues. The CDR3 reads CASSTQGRQETQYF. In DNA, the CDR3 is TGCGCCAGCAGCACACAGGGACGGCAAGAGACCCAGTACTTC.

The chain uses TRBV11-2 and TRBJ2-7; D is uncertain. Germline CDR1 is SGHAT and CDR2 is FQNNGV. Trimming took off 2 bases at V and 0 bases at J, with 8 bases between the two ends. This CDR3 is built from 14 residues. This CDR3 is CASSLISHSYEQYF. CDR3 nucleotides: TGTGCCAGCAGCTTAATCAGTCACTCCTACGAGCAGTACTTC. Together with reference TRBV11-2 and TRBJ2-7, the CDR3 gives the full variable domain: EAGVAQSPRYKIIEKRQSVAFWCNPISGHATLYWYQQILGQGPKLLIQFQNNGVVDDSQLPKDRFSAERLKGVDSTLKIQPAKLEDSAVYLCASSLISHSYEQYFGPGTRLTVT.

The J gene is TRBJ1-1, the V gene TRBV11-1, with D perhaps TRBD1 (5 bases). CDR1 and CDR2 (germline): SGHAT, FQDESV (reference sequence). V was cut by 5 bases and J by 3 bases, with 13 bases left in between. This CDR3 has 14 amino acids. CDR3 protein: CASSPPLGHTEAFF. The CDR3 region has the DNA TGTGCCAGCAGCCCACCCTTGGGACACACTGAAGCTTTCTTT.

The gene calls are TRBV7-2 and TRBJ1-5; 8 nucleotides align to TRBD1. The CDR3 runs to 15 residues. From germline, CDR1 is SGHTA and CDR2 FQGNSA. After removal of 6 bases from V and 7 bases from J, the junction contained 11 bases not matched to a gene. CDR3 region: CASSYERQGNQPQHF. The DNA for the CDR3 is TGTGCCAGCAGTTATGAGCGACAGGGGAACCAGCCCCAGCATTTT. The full variable domain, with the rest looked up from reference TRBV7-2 and TRBJ1-5, is GAGVSQSPSNKVTEKGKDVELRCDPISGHTALYWYRQSLGQGLEFLIYFQGNSAPDKSGLPSDRFSAERTGGSVSTLTIQRTQQEDSAVYLCASSYERQGNQPQHFGDGTRLSIL.

The sample holds a few counts of this clonotype. J is TRBJ1-1 and V is TRBV29-1; D remains ambiguous. With 3 bases removed from V and 2 bases from J, the gap between germline ends came to 7 bases. CDR3 length: 12 amino acids. CDR1 is SQVTM and CDR2 is ANQGSEA in the germline V gene. CDR3 sequence: CSVDPGNTEAFF. As DNA, the CDR3 is TGCAGCGTTGACCCGGGCAACACTGAAGCTTTCTTT.

There are many counts of this clonotype. The chain is built from TRBV20-1 and TRBJ2-5; 9 bases align to TRBD1. The trim removed 5 bases at V and 5 bases at J, leaving 6 bases unmatched. Per the germline V gene, CDR1 is DFQATT and CDR2 is SNEGSKA (reference sequence). This CDR3 contains 13 residues. The CDR3 sequence is CSAEQGALETQYF. In DNA form, the CDR3 reads TGCAGTGCTGAACAGGGGGCGTTGGAGACCCAGTACTTC.

To note about this clonotype: One end of the junction varies from germline; a read error may be responsible. The chain joins TRBV20-1 to TRBJ2-1; 12 positions match TRBD2. CDR3 size: 16 residues. Germline lookup yields CDR1 DFQATT and CDR2 SNEGSKA (reference sequence). CDR3 DNA: TGCTGTGCTAGAGAAACGTGGACTAGCGGGAACGATGAGCAGTTCTTC. Amino acids: CCARETWTSGNDEQFF.

This clonotype has just a few counts. The chain uses TRBV12-5 and TRBJ2-3; D not certain. CDR3 length: 16 residues. The germline gives CDR1 LGHNT, CDR2 FRNRAP. Trimming removed 0 bases from V and 2 bases from J, with 12 bases in between. The CDR3 sequence is CASGLVGGGSTDTQYF. CDR3 bases: TGTGCTAGTGGTTTGGTCGGTGGCGGTTCCACAGATACGCAGTATTTT.

This clonotype was detected only a few times. V usage is TRBV6-2 or TRBV6-3 and J usage is TRBJ2-3; D might be TRBD2 (6 bases). Germline CDR1 is MNHEY and CDR2 is SVGEGT. The CDR3 has 13 residues. V lost 6 bases to trimming and J lost 11 bases, with 18 bases between them. The CDR3 protein is CASSPGTPPGQYF. In DNA form, the CDR3 reads TGTGCCAGCAGCCCTGGGACTCCCCCTGGGCAGTATTTT.

This clonotype came up a few times. The chain joins TRBV5-5 to TRBJ2-3; 9 bases fit TRBD2. This CDR3 is built from 15 residues. V gave up 4 bases and J gave up 4 bases; unmatched junction bases: 7. Germline assignment: CDR1 SGHKS and CDR2 YYEKEE (reference sequence). CDR3 protein: CASSKGTSLSDTQYF. In DNA form, the CDR3 reads TGTGCCAGCAGCAAGGGGACTAGCTTGTCAGATACGCAGTATTTT.

This clonotype has only a few counts. The V gene is TRBV20-1, the J gene TRBJ2-1; 12 bases fit TRBD1. CDR1 and CDR2 (germline): DFQATT, SNEGSKA (reference sequence). This CDR3 has 15 amino acids. The ends lost 5 bases at V and 3 bases at J; junction bases unmatched: 5. The CDR3 DNA follows: TGCAGTGCTTCCGGGACAGGGGGCAGCTACAATGAGCAGTTCTTC. Its translation is CSASGTGGSYNEQFF.

The CDR3 spells CASSLDGGYEQYV. CDR3 DNA: TGCGCCAGCAGCTTGGATGGCGGCTACGAGCAGTACGTC. The rearrangement joins TRBV5-1 to TRBJ2-7; D not certain. Germline-derived CDR1 and CDR2 are SGHRS and YFSETQ. CDR3 length: 13 amino acids. Trimming removed 0 bases at V and 3 bases at J, with 7 bases between.

The chain is built from TRBV7-9 and TRBJ1-2; D is uncertain. The ends were cut back, 5 bases at V and 4 bases at J, with 14 bases in the middle. The germline V gene encodes CDR1 SEHNR and CDR2 FQNEAQ (reference sequence). The CDR3 is made up of 14 amino acids. CDR3 sequence reads: CASSPKGTTYGYTF. The CDR3 DNA reads TGTGCCAGCAGCCCCAAAGGTACAACCTATGGCTACACCTTC. Supplemented by reference TRBV7-9 and TRBJ1-2, the full variable domain reads DTGVSQNPRHKITKRGQNVTFRCDPISEHNRLYWYRQTLGQGPEFLTYFQNEAQLEKSRLLSDRFSAERPKGSFSTLEIQRTEQGDSAMYLCASSPKGTTYGYTFGSGTRLTVV.

V is TRBV12-3 or TRBV12-4 and J is TRBJ1-6, with D possibly matching TRBD1 (6 bases). V lost 3 bases, J lost 16 bases, and 10 bases lay in between. The CDR3 is made up of 11 amino acids. CDR3 protein: CASSFGGHLHF. The CDR3 bases are TGTGCCAGCAGTTTTGGGGGACATCTCCACTTT.

With regard to this clonotype: A single base separates this from a much larger clone, so it may be a read error. The chain employs TRBV27 and TRBJ2-5; 7 bases are a match to TRBD2. Trimming cost V 8 bases and J 4 bases; bases outside gene matches: 13. The CDR3 is 15 amino acids. Germline CDR1 is MNHEY and CDR2 is SMNVEV (reference sequence). CDR3 DNA: TGTGCCAGCGGTTCCCCGGGACTACCCTCAGAGACCCAGTACTTC. Translating gives CASGSPGLPSETQYF.

The rearrangement uses TRBV6-1 and TRBJ2-1, with D unresolved. The CDR3 runs 14 residues. Germline CDR1 reads MNHNS; CDR2 reads SASEGT. Between the trimmed V and J ends, which lost 6 bases and 6 bases, there was a span of 15 bases. The CDR3 region is CASSLAAMANEQFF. Here the CDR3 DNA reads TGTGCCAGCAGCCTGGCCGCGATGGCCAATGAGCAGTTCTTC.

This clonotype was seen more than once but under ten times. This chain connects TRBV10-3 to TRBJ2-1, with no clear D. Germline CDR1 reads ENHRY; CDR2 reads SYGVKD. Trimming took off 6 bases at V and 4 bases at J, with 10 bases between the two ends. CDR3 length: 13 amino acids. This CDR3 reads CAIRDVSYNEQFF. In nucleotides, the CDR3 is TGTGCCATCAGGGACGTCTCGTACAATGAGCAGTTCTTC.